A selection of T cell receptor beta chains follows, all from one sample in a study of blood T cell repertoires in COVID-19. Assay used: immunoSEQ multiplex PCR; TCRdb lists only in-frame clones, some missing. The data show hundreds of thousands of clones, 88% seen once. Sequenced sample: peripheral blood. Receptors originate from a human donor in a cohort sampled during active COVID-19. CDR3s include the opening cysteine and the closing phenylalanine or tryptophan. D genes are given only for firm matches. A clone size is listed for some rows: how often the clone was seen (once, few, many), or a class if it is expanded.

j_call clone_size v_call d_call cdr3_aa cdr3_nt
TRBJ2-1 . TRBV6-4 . CASTYSGTRRNEQFF TGTGCCAGCACCTACTCAGGGACTCGTAGGAATGAGCAGTTCTTC
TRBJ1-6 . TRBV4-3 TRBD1 CASSQGTGDSPLHF TGCGCCAGCAGCCAGGGGACAGGCGATTCACCCCTCCACTTT
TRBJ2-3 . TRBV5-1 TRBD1 CASSHPLTGATDTQYF TGCGCCAGCAGCCACCCCTTGACAGGGGCGACAGATACGCAGTATTTT
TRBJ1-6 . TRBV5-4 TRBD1 CASRSPEQGADSPLHF TGTGCCAGCAGAAGTCCCGAACAGGGGGCTGATTCACCCCTCCACTTT
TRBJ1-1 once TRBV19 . CASSDEVWDTEAFF TGTGCCAGTAGTGACGAGGTGTGGGACACTGAAGCTTTCTTT
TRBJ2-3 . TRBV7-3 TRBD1 CASSLGRTGGTDTQYF TGTGCCAGCAGCTTAGGACGGACAGGGGGCACAGATACGCAGTATTTT
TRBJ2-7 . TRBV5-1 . CASSLERDNHEQYF TGCGCCAGCAGCTTGGAGCGGGACAACCACGAGCAGTACTTC
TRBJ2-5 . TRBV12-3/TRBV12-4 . CASSLVEQETQYF TGTGCCAGCAGTTTAGTAGAACAAGAGACCCAGTACTTC
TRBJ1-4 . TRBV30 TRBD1 CAWSVTGQINEKLFF TGTGCCTGGAGTGTAACGGGACAGATTAATGAAAAACTGTTTTTT
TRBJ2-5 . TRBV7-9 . CASSLGQNREETQYF TGTGCCAGCAGCTTAGGGCAGAACCGGGAGGAGACCCAGTACTTC
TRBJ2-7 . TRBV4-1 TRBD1 CASSQNRWGQGIYEQYF TGCGCCAGCAGCCAAAATCGATGGGGACAGGGGATCTACGAGCAGTACTTC
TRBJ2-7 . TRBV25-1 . CASGLYEQYF TGTGCCAGCGGACTGTACGAGCAGTACTTC
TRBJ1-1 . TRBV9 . CASSGQAATEAFF TGTGCCAGCAGCGGACAGGCGGCGACTGAAGCTTTCTTT
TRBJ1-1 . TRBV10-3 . CAISKNTEAFF TGTGCCATCAGCAAAAACACTGAAGCTTTCTTT
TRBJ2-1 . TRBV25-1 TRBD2 CASSEGGSGLAPNEQFF TGTGCCAGCAGTGAAGGGGGTTCGGGACTAGCGCCCAATGAGCAGTTCTTC
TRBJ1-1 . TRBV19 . CASSLAGWTEAFF TGTGCCAGTAGCCTGGCGGGTTGGACTGAAGCTTTCTTT
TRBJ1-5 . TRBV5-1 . CASSLGFGLNQPQHF TGCGCCAGCAGCTTGGGGTTCGGGTTGAATCAGCCCCAGCATTTT
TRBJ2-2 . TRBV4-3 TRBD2 CASSQERSGVAGNTGELFF TGCGCCAGCAGCCAAGAAAGATCTGGGGTAGCGGGGAACACCGGGGAGCTGTTTTTT
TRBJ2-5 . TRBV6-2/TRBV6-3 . CASSPRVGQETQYF TGTGCCAGCAGTCCGCGGGTAGGGCAAGAGACCCAGTACTTC